The present TCR beta chain was sequenced within a study of control samples from healthy donors and cancer patients. Assay used: immunoSEQ multiplex PCR; TCRdb lists only in-frame clones, some missing. The sample records roughly 130,000 clones, approximately 89% being singletons. CDR3 length equals 18 residues. Trimming left V 0 bases short and J 0 bases short, with 18 bases between. Germline lookup yields CDR1 SGHRS and CDR2 YFSETQ. The source of this sequence is a man younger than 35 in good health. The rearrangement joins TRBV5-1 to TRBJ1-1; D is ambiguous. Sequenced: blood. CDR3 amino acids: CASSLDGGIRFMNTEAFF. CDR3 nucleotides: TGCGCCAGCAGCTTGGATGGAGGGATACGATTCATGAACACTGAAGCTTTCTTT.